Below, 17 T cell receptor beta chains from the same sample are listed, as sequenced in a study of OX40 agonist ivuxolimab in advanced cancers. Data came from immunoSEQ multiplex PCR; TCRdb stores just in-frame clones and leaves some out. This sample has around 55,000 clones, with 77% found just once. Material: CD4+ or CD8+ T cells sorted from blood, obtained in a trial of the OX40 agonist ivuxolimab. The receptors come from an adult with an advanced solid tumor such as melanoma, head and neck, liver or kidney cancer.

V gene TRBV7-3 combines with J gene TRBJ1-1; 9 bases match TRBD1. The germline V gene encodes CDR1 SGHTA and CDR2 FQGTGA. CDR3 length equals 14 residues. The junction had 2 bases not matched to a gene; V was cut back by 2 bases and J by 4 bases. In DNA, the CDR3 is TGTGCCAGCAGCTTAGGGACAGGGAGCACTGAAGCTTTCTTT. It yields the protein CASSLGTGSTEAFF.

CDR3: CSVHKDTQYF. As DNA, the CDR3 is TGCAGTGTGCATAAAGATACGCAGTATTTT. The chain combines TRBV20-1 with TRBJ2-3; D gene ambiguous. Trimming took off 7 bases at V and 5 bases at J, with 7 bases between the two ends. The length of the CDR3 is 10 residues. In germline, CDR1 is DFQATT, CDR2 SNEGSKA (reference sequence).

V and J are TRBV5-6 and TRBJ1-2, with D perhaps TRBD1 (5 bases). There are 14 residues in the CDR3. Per germline, CDR1 SGHDT and CDR2 YYEEEE. Between the trimmed V and J ends, which lost 0 bases and 4 bases, there was a span of 10 bases. The DNA of the CDR3 is TGTGCCAGCAGCTTGGAAACCGACAGCTATGGCTACACCTTC. Translating gives CASSLETDSYGYTF.

The chain uses TRBV11-2 and TRBJ2-5; weak D call: TRBD2 (6 bases). The CDR3 covers 13 residues. Looked up from germline, CDR1 is SGHAT and CDR2 is FQNNGV. V was shortened by 7 bases and J by 2 bases, with 11 bases between the two germline ends. The CDR3 DNA follows: TGTGCCAGCACCAAGGGACTGCAAGAGACCCAGTACTTC. It encodes CASTKGLQETQYF.

The chain joins TRBV15 to TRBJ2-2, with TRBD2 identical over 11 bases. J was trimmed by 5 bases and V by 3 bases; bases with no gene match: 2. CDR1 is LNHNV and CDR2 is YYDKDF in the germline V gene (reference sequence). The CDR3 runs to 15 residues. The CDR3, as DNA: TGTGCCACCAGCAGGACTAGCGGGGTAACCGGGGAGCTGTTTTTT. Its protein is CATSRTSGVTGELFF.

CDR3 in DNA: TGTGCCAGCAGCAAAGAGAGGGGCAGGGGGTACTACGAGCAGTACTTC. Translation gives CASSKERGRGYYEQYF. The V gene is TRBV21-1, the J gene TRBJ2-7; the D call of TRBD1 is as the table states it, not checked on the DNA. TRBV21-1 is recorded as a pseudogene. There are 16 residues in the CDR3.

This clone was seen only a few times. V and J are TRBV19 and TRBJ2-7; weak D call: TRBD1 (6 bases). Looked up from germline, CDR1 is LNHDA and CDR2 is SQIVND (reference sequence). The CDR3 consists of 14 residues. The ends were cut back, 3 bases at V and 6 bases at J, with 15 bases in the middle. CDR3 amino acids: CASSMGRGNLEQYF. CDR3 nucleotides: TGTGCCAGTAGTATGGGCAGGGGAAACCTCGAGCAGTACTTC.

This chain joins TRBV14 and TRBJ2-7, with D perhaps matching TRBD2 (8 bases). This CDR3 has 16 amino acids. Germline V gives CDR1 SGHDN, CDR2 FVKESK. V lost 4 bases and J lost 7, with 23 bases in between. The CDR3 DNA follows: TGTGCCAGCAGCCTTGACAGGGTTACTAGCGGTCCTGAGCAGTACTTC. Its protein product is CASSLDRVTSGPEQYF.

CDR3 sequence reads: CASSSDRGAYEQYF. The CDR3 DNA reads TGTGCCAGCAGCTCGGACAGGGGAGCCTACGAGCAGTACTTC. This chain links TRBV7-2 with TRBJ2-7; TRBD1 agrees at 9 bases. V lost 4 bases to trimming and J lost 2 bases; unmatched junction nucleotides: 3. Germline V gives CDR1 SGHTA, CDR2 FQGNSA. The CDR3 runs 14 residues.

The chain employs TRBV7-7 and TRBJ1-5, with D maybe TRBD1 (5 bases). V shed 5 bases and J shed 1 base, with 12 bases lying between them. CDR1 and CDR2 (germline): SSHAT, FNYEAQ (reference sequence). The CDR3 sequence is 15 residues long. In nucleotides, the CDR3 is TGTGCCAGCAGCCCCGGGCGGGACAGCAATCAGCCCCAGCATTTT. Translating gives CASSPGRDSNQPQHF. Full variable domain (outside the CDR3, taken from reference TRBV7-7 and TRBJ1-5): GAGVSQSPRYKVTKRGQDVTLRCDPISSHATLYWYQQALGQGPEFLTYFNYEAQPDKSGLPSDRFSAERPEGSISTLTIQRTEQRDSAMYRCASSPGRDSNQPQHFGDGTRLSIL.

The chain links TRBV9 to TRBJ1-5; perhaps TRBD1 as D (5 bases). Germline V gives CDR1 SGDLS, CDR2 YYNGEE. The CDR3 covers 14 residues. V was clipped by 1 base and J by 5 bases, with 10 bases between them. CDR3 coding DNA: TGTGCCAGCAGCGTATCGGGGGGGGATCAGCCCCAGCATTTT. It codes for CASSVSGGDQPQHF.

The gene calls are TRBV6-5 and TRBJ2-7; D gene uncertain. The CDR3 sequence is 15 residues long. CDR1 and CDR2 (germline): MNHEY, SVGAGI. Between the trimmed V and J ends, which lost 7 bases and 0 bases, there was a span of 16 bases. The CDR3, as DNA: TGTGCCAGCAAGATCGCCCCTTTGGGCTCCTACGAGCAGTACTTC. Its protein is CASKIAPLGSYEQYF.

The rearrangement links TRBV15 to TRBJ2-7; TRBD2 is a possible D gene (6 bases). The CDR3 spans 15 residues. Per germline, CDR1 LNHNV and CDR2 YYDKDF (reference sequence). V was shortened by 2 bases and J by 9 bases, with 20 bases between the two germline ends. The CDR3 spells CATSRPGGTQAVQYF. DNA of the CDR3: TGTGCCACCAGCAGACCTGGCGGGACCCAAGCGGTGCAGTACTTC.

This rearrangement joins TRBV6-5 to TRBJ1-3; D gene uncertain. Germline CDR1 and CDR2: MNHEY and SVGAGI. V lost 5 bases and J 0 bases, leaving 8 bases between the germline ends. This CDR3 is built from 14 residues. The CDR3 DNA is TGTGCCAGCAGTAAACGGAACTCTGGAAACACCATATATTTT. Its translation is CASSKRNSGNTIYF.

This chain uses TRBV7-2 with TRBJ2-7; D not certain. Trimming took off 4 bases at V and 4 bases at J, with 5 bases between the two ends. The germline V gene encodes CDR1 SGHTA and CDR2 FQGNSA. CDR3 size: 11 residues. CDR3 DNA sequence: TGTGCCAGCAGCTCCTTTTACGAGCAGTACTTC. This encodes CASSSFYEQYF.

This clone has just a few counts. V and J are TRBV6-5 and TRBJ1-1; unclear D gene. There are 12 residues in the CDR3. Deletions cut 11 bases from V and 4 bases from J, with 14 bases between. CDR1 and CDR2 (germline): MNHEY, SVGAGI. DNA of the CDR3: TGTGCCGTCCTTACGCCGAGCACTGAAGCTTTCTTT. Encoded protein: CAVLTPSTEAFF.

The sample holds a few counts of this clone. The rearrangement joins TRBV28 to TRBJ2-6, with D possibly called TRBD1 or TRBD2 (5 bases each). Germline V gives CDR1 MDHEN, CDR2 SYDVKM. This CDR3 comprises 15 residues. V lost 0 bases and J lost 2, with 5 bases in between. In DNA, the CDR3 is TGTGCCAGCAGTTTATGGGGGGCTGGGGCCAACGTCCTGACTTTC. Translated: CASSLWGAGANVLTF. Supplemented by reference TRBV28 and TRBJ2-6, the full variable domain reads DVKVTQSSRYLVKRTGEKVFLECVQDMDHENMFWYRQDPGLGLRLIYFSYDVKMKEKGDIPEGYSVSREKKERFSLILESASTNQTSMYLCASSLWGAGANVLTFGAGSRLTVL.